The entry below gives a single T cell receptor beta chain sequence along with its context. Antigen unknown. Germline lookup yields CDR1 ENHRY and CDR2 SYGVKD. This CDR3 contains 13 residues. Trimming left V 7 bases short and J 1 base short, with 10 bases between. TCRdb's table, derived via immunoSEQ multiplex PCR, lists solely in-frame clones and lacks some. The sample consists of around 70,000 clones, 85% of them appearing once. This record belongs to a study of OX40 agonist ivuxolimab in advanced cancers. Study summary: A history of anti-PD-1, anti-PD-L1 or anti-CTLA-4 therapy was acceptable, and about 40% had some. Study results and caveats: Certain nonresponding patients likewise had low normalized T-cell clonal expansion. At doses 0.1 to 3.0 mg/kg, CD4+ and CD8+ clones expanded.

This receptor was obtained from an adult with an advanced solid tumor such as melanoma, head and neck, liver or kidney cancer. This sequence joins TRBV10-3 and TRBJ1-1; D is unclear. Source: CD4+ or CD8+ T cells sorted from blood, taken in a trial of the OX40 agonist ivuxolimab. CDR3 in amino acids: CAIMSSGNTEAFF. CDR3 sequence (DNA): TGTGCCATCATGTCTTCCGGGAACACTGAAGCTTTCTTT.